This T cell receptor beta chain emerged from a study of human T cells and chemical hapten exposure. Study results and limitations: There was no change with DPC sensitization in TCRs above 1 in 1000 frequency.

Each CDR3 protein is one row after TCRdb ran MiXCR on the RACE reads. The table records over 70,000 distinct CDR3 sequences, approximately 14% of them present only once. Specified time point: pre-sensitization, week 0. The treatment here: therapeutic diphenylcyclopropenone sensitization with weekly scalp DPC. Participating donors were patients with alopecia, aged 18 to 70 years, considered appropriate candidates for DPC. Details on this clonotype: The antigen is unknown.

The CDR3 consists of 13 residues. V shed 0 bases and J shed 3 bases, with 7 bases lying between them. CDR1 is SGHRS, CDR2 YFSETQ, per germline. This sample comprised whole blood, obtained in connection with sensitization to the hapten diphenylcyclopropenone (DPC). The chain joins TRBV5-1 to TRBJ2-7; D not certain. This TCR derives from a woman between 50 and 59 years old with alopecia areata. Some clones in this sample may be carry-over from other donors' samples. The CDR3 reads CASSLELIYEQYF. The CDR3 coding sequence is TGCGCCAGCAGCTTGGAACTAATCTACGAGCAGTACTTC.